This TCR beta chain is drawn from a study of OX40 agonist ivuxolimab in advanced cancers. Study details: Ivuxolimab, an agonistic anti-OX40 (CD134) antibody, was given to patients.

Trimming pared 5 bases from V and 7 bases from J, leaving 21 bases between. Germline V gives CDR1 MDHEN, CDR2 SYDVKM. The CDR3 spans 16 residues. TCRdb's copy holds only in-frame clones and misses some; the assay was immunoSEQ multiplex PCR. The data hold 30,000 to 40,000 clones, with more than 60% observed a single time. The TCR originated in an adult with an advanced solid tumor such as melanoma, head and neck, liver or kidney cancer. The chain couples TRBV28 to TRBJ2-1; maybe TRBD1 (6 bases). The specimen comprised CD4+ or CD8+ T cells sorted from blood, sampled in a trial of the OX40 agonist ivuxolimab. CDR3 loop: CASSVISGTGWNEQFF. CDR3 nucleotide sequence: TGTGCCAGCAGTGTAATTTCCGGCACAGGGTGGAATGAGCAGTTCTTC.